The clone carrying this TCR beta chain was found many times. Its specificity is unknown. This record comes from a study of early T cells in non-severe SARS-CoV-2 infection. Study-level information: Sequencing was performed on bulk RNA from unsorted whole blood, leaving chains unpaired. General study points: Database matching using VDJdb favored anti-spike CD8 responses, with private and CD4 specificities left missing.

MiXCR was run by TCRdb on the 5' RACE reads, yielding one entry per CDR3 protein. Seen here are 65,000 to 80,000 distinct CDR3 sequences, 13% observed once, and the top ten hold around 6%. Trimming took 2 bases from V and 5 from J; bases not matched to a gene: 6. CDR3 length equals 15 residues. Germline V gene sequence: CDR1 DFQATT, CDR2 SNEGSKA (reference sequence). The origin of this receptor is an adult who was a healthcare worker with PCR-confirmed SARS-CoV-2 infection or an uninfected control (not recorded which). The chain has TRBV20-1 and TRBJ2-3; 11 nucleotides line up with TRBD2. The source material was whole blood. CDR3 region: CSARIAGGRGDTQYF. The CDR3 DNA reads as TGCAGTGCTAGAATAGCGGGGGGGCGCGGAGATACGCAGTATTTT.